This TCR beta chain was captured by sequencing in a study of T cells in Graves' hyperthyroidism and ophthalmopathy. Study findings and constraints: Researchers found most expanded thyroid clonotypes above 0.001 in blood as well. With a median lead of 6.5 months before onset, the model predicted ophthalmopathy.

This CDR3 has 14 amino acids. V gave up 10 bases and J gave up 6 bases; unmatched junction bases: 10. Germline CDR1 SGHRS, CDR2 YFSETQ. The study left out patients who had uncontrolled infection, other autoimmune disease, pregnancy or lactation. About 10 ml of fresh peripheral blood supplied the PBMCs. Remarks on this clonotype: The antigen remains undetermined. This may be a read error: a much more frequent sequence differs by one nucleotide.

RNA transcripts gave rise to amplified TCR beta CDR3 regions. In the first-round RT-PCR of the TCR CDR3, the HTBI primer set was used. MiXCR was run by TCRdb on the multiplex PCR reads, yielding one entry per CDR3 protein. The sample consists of a few hundred thousand distinct CDR3 sequences, 15% to 18% of them appearing once. This receptor was obtained from a woman aged 18 to 35 with Graves' hyperthyroidism that later progressed to Graves' ophthalmopathy. Sequenced sample: blood. The chain joins TRBV5-1 to TRBJ2-7; 13 bases align to TRBD2. CDR3 nucleotide sequence: TGCGCCGGCAACCCAGGGACTAGCGGGATCGAGCAGTACTTC. It specifies CAGNPGTSGIEQYF.